These 8 T cell receptor beta chains originate from one sample sequenced in a study of blood T cell repertoires in COVID-19. Repertoires were generated with immunoSEQ multiplex PCR, while TCRdb's copy carries only in-frame clones and drops some. This sample has some 37,000 clones, with roughly 90% found just once. Material for sequencing was peripheral blood. The receptors stem from a man aged 65-85 years with acute or convalescent COVID-19.

The V gene is TRBV19, the J gene TRBJ1-5; TRBD1 matches at 10 bases. J was trimmed by 8 bases and V by 5 bases; bases with no gene match: 9. The V gene's germline CDR1 is LNHDA and CDR2 SQIVND (reference sequence). This CDR3 is 15 amino acids long. This CDR3 reads CASSLPGQGWKPQHF. The CDR3 coding sequence is TGTGCCAGTAGTCTACCGGGACAGGGGTGGAAGCCCCAGCATTTT.

The chain links TRBV12-3 or TRBV12-4 to TRBJ2-1; 10 positions match TRBD1. This CDR3 region has 13 residues. With 6 bases clipped from V and 7 bases from J, the junction kept 3 bases outside the gene matches. CDR3 bases: TGTGCCAGCAGGCCGGGACAGGGGAATGAGCAGTTCTTC. This encodes CASRPGQGNEQFF.

The rearrangement links TRBV12-5 to TRBJ2-7; TRBD1 is a possible D gene (6 bases). The CDR3 has 17 residues. Trimming stripped 4 bases from V and 0 bases from J, with 19 bases between. Germline V CDR1 and CDR2: LGHNT, FRNRAP. The CDR3 reads CASGSRSGTKNSYEQYF. As DNA, the CDR3 is TGTGCTAGTGGTTCCAGATCCGGGACAAAAAACTCCTACGAGCAGTACTTC.

A single count supports this clone. The J gene is TRBJ2-2, the V gene TRBV3-1 (or the pseudogene TRBV3-2), with a possible D match to TRBD1 (6 bases). Germline assignment: CDR1 LGHDT and CDR2 YNNKEL (reference sequence). CDR3 length equals 15 residues. Trimming stripped 8 bases from V and 2 bases from J, with 15 bases between. This chain's CDR3 is CASCNRDKNTGELFF. The CDR3 DNA is TGTGCCAGCTGCAACCGGGACAAAAACACCGGGGAGCTGTTTTTT.

The rearrangement uses TRBV7-2 and TRBJ1-1, with a possible D match to TRBD1 (6 bases). Germline V lookup: CDR1 SGHTA, CDR2 FQGNSA. The CDR3 has 14 residues. V was trimmed by 3 bases and J by 3 bases, leaving 11 bases between them. The DNA for the CDR3 is TGTGCCAGCAGCTTGGGGGCGCGGTACACTGAAGCTTTCTTT. Encoded protein: CASSLGARYTEAFF.

The chain has TRBV6-5 and TRBJ2-7, with D perhaps TRBD2 (6 bases). With 1 base removed from V and 3 bases from J, the gap between germline ends came to 16 bases. Germline lookup yields CDR1 MNHEY and CDR2 SVGAGI. This CDR3 spans 16 amino acids. The CDR3 nucleotides read TGTGCCAGCAGTTACTACGCCGAAGGGAGGCACTACGAGCAGTACTTC. This gives the protein CASSYYAEGRHYEQYF.

The rearrangement uses TRBV10-1 and TRBJ2-1; 11 nucleotides line up with TRBD2. This CDR3 has 15 amino acids. Germline V gene lookup returns CDR1 WNHNN and CDR2 SYGVQD (reference sequence). V gave up 3 bases and J gave up 2 bases; unmatched junction bases: 0. CDR3 amino acids: CASSDSGRAYNEQFF. CDR3 DNA: TGCGCCAGCAGTGATAGCGGGAGGGCCTACAATGAGCAGTTCTTC.

In its sample, this clone is large. The chain couples TRBV7-3 to TRBJ2-1; 7 nucleotides agree with TRBD1. The CDR3 length is 12 residues. V was pared by 5 bases and J by 8 bases, with 3 bases of the junction left unmatched. CDR1 and CDR2 (germline): SGHTA, FQGTGA. CDR3 DNA sequence: TGTGCCAGCAGCCTCGGACAGGATGAGCAGTTCTTC. Its translation: CASSLGQDEQFF.